This note documents a single T cell receptor (beta chain) sequence. Its antigen is not yet known. The record has no base qualities; no much larger clone is one base away. Preparation of the library involved the immunoSEQ multiplex PCR assay. A mixture of 60 forward primers for TCR Vbeta segments and 13 reverse primers for TCR Jbeta segments was used in the multiplex PCR. A multiplex PCR assay on genomic DNA amplified the CDR3 region of rearranged TCR beta genes. The Illumina HiSeq System was used to sequence the amplified TCR beta libraries as 87-base-pair reads. Regarding the original processing steps: Across the roughly 670 repertoires, a later analysis counted tens of millions of unique TCR beta chains, some 11 million of which were shared by at least two donors. A nearest-neighbor algorithm error-corrected the raw reads and collapsed the reads into unique sequences, merging closely related sequences to remove PCR and sequencing errors. CDR3 sequences were aligned to IMGT reference sequences to assign V, D and J gene segments. For a sequence to be retained, a match of at least six nucleotides to both a V gene segment and a J gene segment was required. A rearrangement counted as productive if the CDR3 had no stop codons and remained in frame with V and J, and every other rearrangement counted as non-productive. Following IMGT convention, CDR3 was defined as the stretch from the second conserved V-encoded cysteine up to the conserved J-encoded phenylalanine. The earlier analysis of some 600 of the donors excluded sequences that lacked an unambiguous match to a single V gene segment. An earlier analysis of under 750 of the donors called V segments functional above 56.7% productive rearrangements and segregating when the between-donor standard deviation exceeded 5%. To diagnose cytomegalovirus status from the catalog of TCR beta chain sequences, a statistical classification framework was built. V and J gene assignment, in a later analysis, came from comparing TCR nucleotide sequences with IMGT/GENE-DB human TR gene sequences. A later analysis assigned CDR3 sequences and most-parsimonious VDJ recombination scenarios with the TCRdist pipeline. A later analysis defined each TCR beta chain by its CDR3 amino acid sequence plus V-gene family, and excluded reads lacking a unique V-gene family. A later analysis removed 592 highly shared, low-generation-probability nucleotide sequences to deal with suspected cross-contamination and a sequencing artifact. For each public chain, a later analysis derived a clonal expansion index from normalized ranks of inferred template counts within each repertoire. In a later analysis, generation probabilities were computed using a VDJ recombination model fitted to out-of-frame rearrangements, and the results were checked against IGoR. In a later analysis, TCR-TCR, TCR-HLA and TCR-CMV co-occurrence was scored with hypergeometric tests, and a repertoire-size bias correction was applied to TCR pairs. To estimate false discovery rates, a later analysis permuted the HLA or CMV assignments 20 times. In a later analysis, co-occurring TCRs were grouped using DBSCAN, with TCRdist sequence similarity added in when clustering inside HLA-allele-positive subsets. Co-occurrence clustering excluded repertoires with fewer than 30,000 or more than 120,000 public chains, plus five with anomalous nucleotide sharing. TCRdb retrieved this table from immuneACCESS and kept in-frame rearrangements only. Not all clones are present; in checked studies, unresolved V genes account for under half, and no reason is known for the remainder. V, J and clone size reflect that table, while D and trimming were determined from the DNA. The sample table holds 95,000 to 100,000 clones, of which more than 70% were seen once. The ten largest clonotypes hold under 20% of the sample.

The CDR1 and CDR2 encoded by the germline V gene are SGHTA and FQGTGA. Reading from cysteine to phenylalanine, the CDR3 counts 15 amino acids. Left in the record is the CDR3 DNA by itself, 45 bases read in frame from the first base. The trim is 0 bases for V and 5 bases for J, with a gap of 13 bases between the germline ends. These data come from a study of cytomegalovirus exposure and HLA in healthy donors (dated by TCRdb to the late 2010s). In the study overall: In an earlier analysis of 587 of the donors, approximately 260 Gb of sequence data and approximately 100 million unique TCR beta sequences from about 179 million T cells were reported. About 300 gigabases of sequencing data and around 87 million unique TCR sequences were included in an early release covering over 600 HLA-typed donors. Among the roughly 390 genotyped donors, roughly 80% belonged to the genetic ancestry cluster associated with self-reported Caucasian donors. The study aimed to test whether cataloging public T cell receptors could reveal signatures of past pathogen exposure. The study profiled the T cell repertoires of fewer than 850 subjects by immunosequencing and related them to cytomegalovirus serostatus. In addition to the first cohort of several hundred subjects, a separate validation cohort of 120 different subjects was used. To predict cytomegalovirus infection status, the study combined high-throughput TCR immunosequencing, statistical association of individual TCRs with disease status, and machine learning. A later analysis re-analyzed previously published TCR beta repertoires from 666 donors and added high-resolution HLA genotyping to study TCR occurrence patterns. In the later analysis, no new phenotypic data were used to find candidate immune exposures; instead, reliance was placed on TCR beta sequences and their occurrence across donors. An earlier analysis of 587 of the donors used high-throughput TCR beta sequencing to judge whether each TCR beta V gene segment behaved as functional or pseudogenic. Donor age, sex, ethnicity and CMV serostatus were collected together with the repertoire data. In a later genetic analysis, genome-wide SNP genotypes for about 55% of the 666 donors were used, and that subset was treated as a discovery cohort. All discovery cohort repertoires had been generated using a single sequencing platform. HLA typing covered class I and class II loci at four-digit resolution. Typing coverage varied by locus: about 620-630 donors for A, B, C, DRB1 and DQB1; approximately 560 for DQA1; over 600 for DPA1; approximately 470 for DPB1. A handful of DR-DQ haplotypes were handled as single units for association and clustering because linkage in the cohort was strong. Across about 380 genotyped donors of the cohort, an average of approximately 240,000 unique TCR beta nucleotide sequences per donor were sequenced, and roughly 20% of those sequences were non-productive.

What the study reported, not specific to this receptor: Immune exposure information for the cohort was limited to CMV serostatus. Three of the identified cytomegalovirus-associated TCR beta chains were confirmed in vitro to be specific for cytomegalovirus antigens. Compared with the approximately 670-donor mean, donors in an Asian-associated ancestry cluster had fewer N-insertions in productive TCRs, according to a later genetic analysis. According to a later analysis, TCR association rates differed among HLA loci, with DRB1 alleles showing the most associated TCRs and HLA-C alleles showing the fewest. Because counts were too low, about 18 rarely observed V segments, including chromosome 9 orphons, were left out of the earlier analysis of roughly 600 of the donors. Compared with equally common non-associated chains, HLA-associated TCR beta chains in a later analysis were more clonally expanded and had lower generation probabilities. Roughly uniform sequencing depth across donors was assumed in presence/absence analyses, although this assumption may not hold. In both the original and validation cohorts, the classifier was reported to diagnose cytomegalovirus status with high specificity and sensitivity. An earlier analysis of around 540 of the donors showed that most TCR beta V segments appeared in productive rearrangements either about 87% or about 30% of the time, which broadly matched IMGT annotations. In a later analysis, most CMV-associated TCR beta chains were found to appear HLA-restricted, with HLA associations seemingly driven largely by CMV exposure. Because the 87-base-pair reads could not distinguish some IMGT-functional V segments, including TRBV6-2 and TRBV6-3, those segments were excluded. In a later analysis, around 15,000 TCR beta sequences were associated with specific HLA alleles at a false discovery rate of 0.05. While some public TCRs were present in many individuals, most TCR sequences turned up only very rarely across donors. Because some donors lacked HLA typing at each locus, the association tests relied only on the typed subset. A further reported finding was that TCR beta sequences accurately predicted the HLA-A and HLA-B alleles for most subjects in the first cohort. Correlated functional status among segregating V segments might be attributable to linkage disequilibrium, but an unknown experimental factor could not be ruled out. Several of the top co-occurrence clusters appeared to be linked to parvovirus B19, influenza, CMV and Epstein-Barr virus, according to a later analysis. V-gene and J-gene trimming of TCR beta chains was associated with a missense DCLRE1C variant in a later genetic analysis, and the association was replicated in an independent cohort. It was suggested by the authors that the approach could potentially be generalized to other disease states and immunological phenotypes. A cluster of highly shared sequence variants was judged likely to be a technical artifact of the sequencing pipeline. The study listed 150 to 200 TCR beta chains as associated with cytomegalovirus. When HLA alleles, especially DR and DQ, strongly co-occurred, attributing TCR associations to individual alleles was difficult. The cohort was sequenced for TCR beta chains only, and without alpha or paired-chain data the features that could be detected were limited.

The cohort was made up of approximately 700 healthy bone marrow donors. Cohort members were all nominally healthy when sampled, although unrecorded immune exposures were likely present. The donor was CMV seropositive and was included in the group of 250 to 300 seropositive cohort members. Each donor provided a peripheral blood sample, and peripheral blood mononuclear cells were used for TCR beta sequencing. The Qiagen DNeasy Blood Extraction Kit was used to extract genomic DNA from the blood cell samples. The rearrangement joined TRBV7-3 to TRBJ1-2; no D gene can be assigned with confidence. This TCR derives from a woman aged 60-75 years in good health and CMV-seropositive. Material for sequencing was PBMCs. The DNA sequence is as follows: TGTGCCAGCAGCTTAACCTCCGAAAGCCTATATGGCTACACCTTC. Its protein is CASSLTSESLYGYTF. The entire variable domain, with the stretches around the CDR3 drawn from the reference TRBV7-3 and TRBJ1-2 proteins, is GAGVSQTPSNKVTEKGKYVELRCDPISGHTALYWYRQSLGQGPEFLIYFQGTGAADDSGLPNDRFFAVRPEGSVSTLKIQRTERGDSAVYLCASSLTSESLYGYTFGSGTRLTVV.